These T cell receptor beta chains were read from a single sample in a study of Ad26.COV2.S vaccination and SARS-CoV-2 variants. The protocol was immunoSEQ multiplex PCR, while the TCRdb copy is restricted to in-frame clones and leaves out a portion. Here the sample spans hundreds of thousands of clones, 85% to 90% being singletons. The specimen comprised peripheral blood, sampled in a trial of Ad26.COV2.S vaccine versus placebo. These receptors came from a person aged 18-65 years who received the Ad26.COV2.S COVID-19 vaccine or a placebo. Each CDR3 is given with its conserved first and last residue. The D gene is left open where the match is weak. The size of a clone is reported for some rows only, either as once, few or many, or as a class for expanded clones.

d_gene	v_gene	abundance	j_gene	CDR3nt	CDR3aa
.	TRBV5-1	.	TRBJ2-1	TGCGCCAGCAGCCAACAGGGGAGGGATTACAATGAGCAGTTCTTC	CASSQQGRDYNEQFF
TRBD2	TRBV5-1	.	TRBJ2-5	TGCGCCAGCAGCTTGGAGGGCAGCGGGAAAGAGACCCAGTACTTC	CASSLEGSGKETQYF
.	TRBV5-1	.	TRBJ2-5	TGCGCCAGCAGCCTCACCCCGGACGAGGGAGAGACCCAGTACTTC	CASSLTPDEGETQYF
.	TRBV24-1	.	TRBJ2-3	TGTGCCACCCTCAGGACCAATAGCGTCGCGTTCACAGATACGCAGTATTTT	CATLRTNSVAFTDTQYF
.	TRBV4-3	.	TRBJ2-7	TGCGCCAGCAGCCCTCTTTGGGGACCTACCTACGAGCAGTACTTC	CASSPLWGPTYEQYF
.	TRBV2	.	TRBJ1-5	TGTGCCAGCAGTGCCATCACAAATCAGCCCCAGCATTTT	CASSAITNQPQHF
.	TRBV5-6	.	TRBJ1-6	TGTGCCAGCAGCTTACCTCAGGAAGCTTCACCCCTCCACTTT	CASSLPQEASPLHF
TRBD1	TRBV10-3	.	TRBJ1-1	TGTGCCTGCCGGGCAGGGGGCGGGGACACTGAAGCTTTCTTT	CACRAGGGDTEAFF
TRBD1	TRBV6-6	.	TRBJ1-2	TGTGCCAGCAGTTCCATCGGGGGGACAGGGCTTGCTGGCTACACCTTC	CASSSIGGTGLAGYTF
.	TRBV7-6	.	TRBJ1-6	TGTGCCAGCAGCACCATGACAGGCCCGCGCTCACCCCTCCACTTT	CASSTMTGPRSPLHF
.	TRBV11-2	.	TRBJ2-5	TGTGCCAGCAGCCCCGGGCCTCACCAAGAGACCCAGTACTTC	CASSPGPHQETQYF
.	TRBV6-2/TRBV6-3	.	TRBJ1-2	TGTGCCAGCAGTTACCCGTCTGGCTACACCTTC	CASSYPSGYTF
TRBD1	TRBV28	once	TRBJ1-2	TGTGCCAGCAGTCCCGGGACAGCTAACTATGGCTACACCTTC	CASSPGTANYGYTF